These T cell receptor beta chains were read from a single sample in a study of T cells in localized non-small cell lung cancer. Method: immunoSEQ multiplex PCR; TCRdb's copy keeps in-frame clones and lacks some. The data show tens of thousands of clones, around 87% seen once. Specimen: PBMCs, collected before any cancer treatment. The receptors originated from a female donor with stage II lung adenocarcinoma. Each CDR3 is given without its conserved first and last residue. Clone size is given for some rows only: seen once, a few or many times, or a class if the clone is expanded.

cdr3_length: 16
j_call: TRBJ2-1
clone_size: -
v_call: TRBV10-1
cdr3_aa: ASSDPEGGEGAYNEQF

cdr3_length: 12
j_call: TRBJ2-7
clone_size: -
v_call: TRBV2
cdr3_aa: ASIVRPSSYEQY

cdr3_length: 12
j_call: TRBJ2-2
clone_size: -
v_call: TRBV5-5
cdr3_aa: ASKAAVNTGELF

cdr3_length: 12
j_call: TRBJ1-2
clone_size: -
v_call: TRBV5-1
cdr3_aa: ASSPTDRNYGYT

cdr3_length: 14
j_call: TRBJ2-2
clone_size: -
v_call: TRBV28
cdr3_aa: ASSLWQGRNTGELF

cdr3_length: 11
j_call: TRBJ2-1
clone_size: -
v_call: TRBV7-6
cdr3_aa: ASGGASYNEQF

cdr3_length: 13
j_call: TRBJ2-7
clone_size: -
v_call: TRBV6-5
cdr3_aa: ASSYSGGQVYEQY

cdr3_length: 12
j_call: TRBJ2-7
clone_size: -
v_call: TRBV11-3
cdr3_aa: ASSLVGEGAKQY

cdr3_length: 13
j_call: TRBJ2-2
clone_size: -
v_call: TRBV27
cdr3_aa: ASTRNGQVHGELF

cdr3_length: 14
j_call: TRBJ2-3
clone_size: -
v_call: TRBV7-2
cdr3_aa: ASSLPTSGKTDTQY

cdr3_length: 12
j_call: TRBJ2-5
clone_size: few
v_call: TRBV2
cdr3_aa: ASGGVGNQETQY

cdr3_length: 11
j_call: TRBJ1-1
clone_size: -
v_call: TRBV7-8
cdr3_aa: ASSFLGETEAF

cdr3_length: 12
j_call: TRBJ2-1
clone_size: -
v_call: TRBV10-2
cdr3_aa: ASSWISSYNEQF

cdr3_length: 14
j_call: TRBJ2-3
clone_size: -
v_call: TRBV5-1
cdr3_aa: ASSRWTGDITDTQY

cdr3_length: 8
j_call: TRBJ1-2
clone_size: -
v_call: TRBV7-9
cdr3_aa: ASSLGDYT

cdr3_length: 16
j_call: TRBJ1-1
clone_size: -
v_call: TRBV10-1
cdr3_aa: ASSGKPGQGLLNTEAF

cdr3_length: 13
j_call: TRBJ2-4
clone_size: -
v_call: TRBV5-8
cdr3_aa: ASSLLLGSKNIQY

cdr3_length: 15
j_call: TRBJ1-5
clone_size: -
v_call: TRBV15
cdr3_aa: ATSRDIGSYSNQPQH

cdr3_length: 11
j_call: TRBJ1-1
clone_size: -
v_call: TRBV7-9
cdr3_aa: ASSLRPYTEAF

cdr3_length: 13
j_call: TRBJ2-3
clone_size: -
v_call: TRBV5-1
cdr3_aa: ASSEAGGPTDTQY

cdr3_length: 13
j_call: TRBJ1-5
clone_size: -
v_call: TRBV5-1
cdr3_aa: ASSLMGGRNQPQH

cdr3_length: 12
j_call: TRBJ1-4
clone_size: -
v_call: TRBV19
cdr3_aa: ASTPGGAREKLF

cdr3_length: 10
j_call: TRBJ1-1
clone_size: -
v_call: TRBV5-1
cdr3_aa: ASSGGGTEAF

cdr3_length: 18
j_call: TRBJ1-1
clone_size: once
v_call: TRBV18
cdr3_aa: ASSPINPNAGHLGDTEAF

cdr3_length: 12
j_call: TRBJ2-7
clone_size: -
v_call: TRBV5-8
cdr3_aa: ASSSAVAATKQY

cdr3_length: 16
j_call: TRBJ2-2
clone_size: -
v_call: TRBV28
cdr3_aa: ASSHPIIDRANTGELF

cdr3_length: 14
j_call: TRBJ1-4
clone_size: -
v_call: TRBV2
cdr3_aa: ASSLQGAAGNEKLF

cdr3_length: 13
j_call: TRBJ2-1
clone_size: -
v_call: TRBV30
cdr3_aa: AWRVGGSSYNEQF

cdr3_length: 12
j_call: TRBJ2-7
clone_size: -
v_call: TRBV25-1
cdr3_aa: ASSDRTGYYEQY

cdr3_length: 16
j_call: TRBJ1-5
clone_size: -
v_call: TRBV23-1
cdr3_aa: ASSRTIFQQGKNQPQH

cdr3_length: 12
j_call: TRBJ2-7
clone_size: once
v_call: TRBV27
cdr3_aa: ASSFTAARYEQY

cdr3_length: 10
j_call: TRBJ1-1
clone_size: -
v_call: TRBV10-3
cdr3_aa: AIRTGNTEAF

cdr3_length: 11
j_call: TRBJ2-1
clone_size: once
v_call: TRBV11-2
cdr3_aa: ASSLVGGNEQF

cdr3_length: 10
j_call: TRBJ2-1
clone_size: many
v_call: TRBV6-5
cdr3_aa: ASSARDSTQF

cdr3_length: 11
j_call: TRBJ2-5
clone_size: once
v_call: TRBV19
cdr3_aa: ASSMGYQETQY

cdr3_length: 13
j_call: TRBJ2-1
clone_size: -
v_call: TRBV6-6
cdr3_aa: ASSLWGAWGNEQF

cdr3_length: 13
j_call: TRBJ2-1
clone_size: -
v_call: TRBV29-1
cdr3_aa: SVEGSTSGGAKQF

cdr3_length: 14
j_call: TRBJ1-6
clone_size: -
v_call: TRBV5-6
cdr3_aa: ASSFSQTFYNSPLH

cdr3_length: 10
j_call: TRBJ2-2
clone_size: -
v_call: TRBV9
cdr3_aa: ASSVLAGELF

cdr3_length: 12
j_call: TRBJ2-3
clone_size: few
v_call: TRBV6-4
cdr3_aa: ASSPGQGGDTQY

cdr3_length: 14
j_call: TRBJ1-2
clone_size: few
v_call: TRBV5-1
cdr3_aa: ASSLAQANTIYGYT

cdr3_length: 12
j_call: TRBJ2-7
clone_size: -
v_call: TRBV6-1
cdr3_aa: ASRYQGGSYEQY